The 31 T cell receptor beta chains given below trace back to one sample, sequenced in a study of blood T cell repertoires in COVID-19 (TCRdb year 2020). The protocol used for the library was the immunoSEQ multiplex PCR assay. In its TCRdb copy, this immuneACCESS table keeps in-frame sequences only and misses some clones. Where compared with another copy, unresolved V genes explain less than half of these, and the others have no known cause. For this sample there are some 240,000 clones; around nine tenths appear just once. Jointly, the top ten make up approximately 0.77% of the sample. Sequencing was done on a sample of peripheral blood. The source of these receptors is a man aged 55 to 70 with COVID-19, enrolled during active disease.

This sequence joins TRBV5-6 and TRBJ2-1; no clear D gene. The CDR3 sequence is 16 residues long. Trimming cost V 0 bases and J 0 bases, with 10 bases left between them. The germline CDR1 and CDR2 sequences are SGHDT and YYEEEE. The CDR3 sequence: CASSLVPASSYNEQFF. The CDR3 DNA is TGTGCCAGCAGCTTGGTCCCCGCGAGCTCCTACAATGAGCAGTTCTTC.

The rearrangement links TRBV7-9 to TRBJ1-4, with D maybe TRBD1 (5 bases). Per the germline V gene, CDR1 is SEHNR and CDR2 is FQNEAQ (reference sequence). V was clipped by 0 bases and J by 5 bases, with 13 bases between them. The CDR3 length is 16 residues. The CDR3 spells CASSLAGTGGNEKLFF. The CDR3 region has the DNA TGTGCCAGCAGCTTAGCTGGGACCGGGGGAAATGAAAAACTGTTTTTT.

CDR3 coding DNA: TGTGCCAGCGGACGGGACACCTACACTGAAGCTTTCTTT. It encodes CASGRDTYTEAFF. The V and J genes are TRBV7-2 and TRBJ1-1; D perhaps matches TRBD1 (6 bases). The germline gives CDR1 SGHTA, CDR2 FQGNSA. The CDR3 runs 13 residues. Trimming removed 8 bases from V and 3 bases from J, with 13 bases in between.

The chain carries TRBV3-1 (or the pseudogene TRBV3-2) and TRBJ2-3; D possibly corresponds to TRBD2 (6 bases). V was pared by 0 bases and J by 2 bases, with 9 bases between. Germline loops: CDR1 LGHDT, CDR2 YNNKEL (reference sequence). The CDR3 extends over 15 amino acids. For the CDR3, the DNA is TGTGCCAGCAGCCAAGATGCGGGAATCACAGATACGCAGTATTTT. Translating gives CASSQDAGITDTQYF.

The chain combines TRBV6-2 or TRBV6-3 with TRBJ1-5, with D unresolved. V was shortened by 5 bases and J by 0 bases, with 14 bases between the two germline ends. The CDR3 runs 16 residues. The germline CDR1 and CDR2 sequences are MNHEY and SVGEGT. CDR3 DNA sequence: TGTGCCAGCAGTGCCCGTCAACCCTATAGCAATCAGCCCCAGCATTTT. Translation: CASSARQPYSNQPQHF.

The CDR3 coding sequence is TGTGCCAGCAGCCCGGGAAGGACTAGCGGTTACGAGCAGTACTTC. Amino acid sequence: CASSPGRTSGYEQYF. V usage is TRBV5-4 and J usage is TRBJ2-7; TRBD2 agrees at 10 bases. V dropped 4 bases and J dropped 4; count of bases not matched to a gene: 8. The CDR3 covers 15 residues. Germline CDR1 is SGHNT and CDR2 is YYREEE (reference sequence).

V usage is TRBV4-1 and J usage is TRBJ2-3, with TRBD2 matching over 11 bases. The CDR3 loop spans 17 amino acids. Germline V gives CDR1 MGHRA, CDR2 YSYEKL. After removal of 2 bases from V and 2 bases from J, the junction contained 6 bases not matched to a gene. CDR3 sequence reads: CASSQRGTSGNTDTQYF. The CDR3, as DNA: TGCGCCAGCAGCCAACGTGGGACTAGCGGAAACACAGATACGCAGTATTTT.

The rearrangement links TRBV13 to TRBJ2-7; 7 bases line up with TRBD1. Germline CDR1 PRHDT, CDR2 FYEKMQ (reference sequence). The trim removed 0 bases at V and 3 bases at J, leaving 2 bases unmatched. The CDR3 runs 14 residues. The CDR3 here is CASSLGQGVYEQYF. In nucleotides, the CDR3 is TGTGCCAGCAGCTTAGGCCAGGGGGTCTACGAGCAGTACTTC.

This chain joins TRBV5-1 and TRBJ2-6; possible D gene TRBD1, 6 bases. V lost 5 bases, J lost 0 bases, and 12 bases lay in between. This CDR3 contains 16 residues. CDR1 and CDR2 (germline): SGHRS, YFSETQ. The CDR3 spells CASSSGHRSGANVLTF. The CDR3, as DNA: TGCGCCAGCAGTTCGGGACATCGCTCTGGGGCCAACGTCCTGACTTTC.

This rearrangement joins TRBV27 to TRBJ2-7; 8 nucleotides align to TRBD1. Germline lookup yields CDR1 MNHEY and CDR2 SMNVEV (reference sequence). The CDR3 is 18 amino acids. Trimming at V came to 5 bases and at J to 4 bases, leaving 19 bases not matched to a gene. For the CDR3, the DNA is TGTGCCAGCAGTCTTAGCAGGGGGCGCGCTGGGACCAGTTACGAGCAGTACTTC. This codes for CASSLSRGRAGTSYEQYF.

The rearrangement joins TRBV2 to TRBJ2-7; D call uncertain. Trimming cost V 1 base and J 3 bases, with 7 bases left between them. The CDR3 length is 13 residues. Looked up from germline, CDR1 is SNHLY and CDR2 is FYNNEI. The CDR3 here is CASSEGLFYEQYF. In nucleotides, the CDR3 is TGTGCCAGCAGTGAAGGACTTTTCTACGAGCAGTACTTC.

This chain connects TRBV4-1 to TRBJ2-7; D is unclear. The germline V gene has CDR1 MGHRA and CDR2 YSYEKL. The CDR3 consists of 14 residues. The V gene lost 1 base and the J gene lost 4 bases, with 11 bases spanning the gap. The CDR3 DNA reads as TGCGCCAGCAGCCAAGGAGGCAGCCTATACGAGCAGTACTTC. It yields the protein CASSQGGSLYEQYF.

CDR3 nucleotides: TGTGCCAGCAGTTACCGGACTAGCGGCCCAGATGGCGAGCAGTACTTC. This encodes CASSYRTSGPDGEQYF. J is TRBJ2-7 and V is TRBV6-5, with 10 bases aligning to TRBD2. Germline V gene lookup returns CDR1 MNHEY and CDR2 SVGAGI. The CDR3 is 16 amino acids. The V gene end was trimmed by 2 bases and the J gene end by 6 bases; junction bases not matched to a gene: 10.

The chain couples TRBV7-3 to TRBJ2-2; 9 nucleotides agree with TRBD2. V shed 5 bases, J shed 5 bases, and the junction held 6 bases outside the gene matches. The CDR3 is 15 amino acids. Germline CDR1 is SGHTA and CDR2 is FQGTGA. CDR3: CASSRAGGLTGELFF. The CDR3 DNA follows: TGTGCCAGCAGCCGAGCGGGAGGCTTGACCGGGGAGCTGTTTTTT.

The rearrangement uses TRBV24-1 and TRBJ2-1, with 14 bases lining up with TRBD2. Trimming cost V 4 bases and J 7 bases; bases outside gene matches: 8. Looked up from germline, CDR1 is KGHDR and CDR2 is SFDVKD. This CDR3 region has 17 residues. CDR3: CATSDQTSGGARNEQFF. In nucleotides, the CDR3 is TGTGCCACCAGTGACCAGACTAGCGGGGGGGCCCGAAATGAGCAGTTCTTC.

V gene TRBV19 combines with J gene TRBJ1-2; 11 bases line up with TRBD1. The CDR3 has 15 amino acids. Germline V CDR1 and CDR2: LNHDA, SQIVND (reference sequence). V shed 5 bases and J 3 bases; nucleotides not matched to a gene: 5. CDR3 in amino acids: CASSPDRGLDYGYTF. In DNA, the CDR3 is TGTGCCAGTAGTCCGGACAGGGGGCTGGACTATGGCTACACCTTC.

CDR3 in amino acids: CASSIVGQGSTDTQYF. CDR3 sequence (DNA): TGTGCCAGTAGTATAGTCGGGCAGGGGAGCACAGATACGCAGTATTTT. V and J are TRBV19 and TRBJ2-3; a weak D match, TRBD1 (6 bases). The CDR3 has 16 amino acids. The germline V gene has CDR1 LNHDA and CDR2 SQIVND (reference sequence). Trimming pared 1 base from V and 0 bases from J, leaving 11 bases between. Using reference TRBV19 and TRBJ2-3 for the parts outside the CDR3, the full variable domain is DGGITQSPKYLFRKEGQNVTLSCEQNLNHDAMYWYRQDPGQGLRLIYYSQIVNDFQKGDIAEGYSVSREKKESFPLTVTSAQKNPTAFYLCASSIVGQGSTDTQYFGPGTRLTVL.

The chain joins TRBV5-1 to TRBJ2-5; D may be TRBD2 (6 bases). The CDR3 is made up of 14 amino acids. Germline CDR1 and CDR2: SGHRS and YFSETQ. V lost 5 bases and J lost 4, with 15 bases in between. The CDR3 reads CASRALRGGETQYF. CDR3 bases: TGCGCCAGCAGGGCTCTAAGGGGAGGAGAGACCCAGTACTTC.

Here the CDR3 reads CASSLIGPTNYGYTF. For the CDR3, the DNA is TGTGCCAGCAGTTTAATTGGCCCGACTAACTATGGCTACACCTTC. This chain connects TRBV28 to TRBJ1-2; no definite D call. V lost 2 bases to trimming and J lost 0 bases, with 10 bases between them. Germline-derived CDR1 and CDR2 are MDHEN and SYDVKM. CDR3 size: 15 residues.

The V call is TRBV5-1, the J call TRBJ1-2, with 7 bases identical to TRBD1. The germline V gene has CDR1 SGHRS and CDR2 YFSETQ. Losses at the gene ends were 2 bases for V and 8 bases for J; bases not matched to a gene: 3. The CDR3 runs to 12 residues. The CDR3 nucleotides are TGCGCCAGCAGCTTAGGACAGGACGGCTACACCTTC. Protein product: CASSLGQDGYTF. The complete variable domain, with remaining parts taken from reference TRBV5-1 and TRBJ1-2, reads KAGVTQTPRYLIKTRGQQVTLSCSPISGHRSVSWYQQTPGQGLQFLFEYFSETQRNKGNFPGRFSGRQFSNSRSEMNVSTLELGDSALYLCASSLGQDGYTFGSGTRLTVV.

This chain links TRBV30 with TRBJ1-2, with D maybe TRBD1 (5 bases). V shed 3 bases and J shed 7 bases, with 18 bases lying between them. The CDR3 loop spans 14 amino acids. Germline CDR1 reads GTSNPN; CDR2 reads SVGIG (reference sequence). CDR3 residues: CAWRGAGRAIGYTF. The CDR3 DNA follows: TGTGCCTGGAGGGGAGCAGGGAGGGCCATTGGCTACACCTTC.

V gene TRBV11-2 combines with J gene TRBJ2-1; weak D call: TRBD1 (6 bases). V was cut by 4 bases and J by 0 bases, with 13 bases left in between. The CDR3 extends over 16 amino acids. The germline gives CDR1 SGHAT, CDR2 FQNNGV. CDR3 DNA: TGTGCCAGCAGCTCAGCTGGACAGCTCTCCTACAATGAGCAGTTCTTC. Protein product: CASSSAGQLSYNEQFF.

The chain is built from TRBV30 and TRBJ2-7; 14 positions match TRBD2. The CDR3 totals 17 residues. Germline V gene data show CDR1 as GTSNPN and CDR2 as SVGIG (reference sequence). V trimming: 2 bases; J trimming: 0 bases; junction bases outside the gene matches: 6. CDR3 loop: CAWSRLAGGRSSYEQYF. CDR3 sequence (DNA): TGTGCCTGGAGTCGACTAGCGGGGGGGAGGAGCTCCTACGAGCAGTACTTC.

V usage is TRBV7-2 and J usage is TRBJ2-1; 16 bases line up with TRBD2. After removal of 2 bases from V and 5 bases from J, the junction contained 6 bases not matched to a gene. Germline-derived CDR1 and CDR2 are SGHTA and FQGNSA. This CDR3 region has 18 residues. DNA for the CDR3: TGTGCCAGCAGCTTAATGGCCGGGACTAGCGGGAGGGACAATGAGCAGTTCTTC. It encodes CASSLMAGTSGRDNEQFF.

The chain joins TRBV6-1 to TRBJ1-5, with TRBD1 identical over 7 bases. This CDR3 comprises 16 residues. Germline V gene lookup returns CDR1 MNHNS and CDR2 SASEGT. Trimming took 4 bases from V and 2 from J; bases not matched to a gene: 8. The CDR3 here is CASSANPGGGNQPQHF. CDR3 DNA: TGTGCCAGCAGTGCAAACCCAGGGGGTGGCAATCAGCCCCAGCATTTT.

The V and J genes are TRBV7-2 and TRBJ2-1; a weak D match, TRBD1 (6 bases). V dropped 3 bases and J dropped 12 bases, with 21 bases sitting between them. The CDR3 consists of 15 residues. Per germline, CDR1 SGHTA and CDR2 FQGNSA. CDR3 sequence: CASSFRQNSLGGQFF. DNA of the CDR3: TGTGCCAGCAGCTTTAGACAAAACTCCTTAGGGGGGCAGTTCTTC.

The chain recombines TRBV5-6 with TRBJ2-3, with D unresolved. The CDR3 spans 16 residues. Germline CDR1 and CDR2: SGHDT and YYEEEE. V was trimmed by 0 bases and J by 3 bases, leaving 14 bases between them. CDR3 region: CASSLDVPIRTDTQYF. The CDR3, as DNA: TGTGCCAGCAGCTTGGACGTGCCTATCAGGACAGATACGCAGTATTTT.

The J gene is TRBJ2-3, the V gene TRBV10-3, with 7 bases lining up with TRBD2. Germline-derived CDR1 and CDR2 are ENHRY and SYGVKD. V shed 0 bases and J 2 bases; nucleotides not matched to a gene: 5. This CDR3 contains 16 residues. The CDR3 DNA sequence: TGTGCCATCAGTGAGTCGGCGGGAGCGTCCACAGATACGCAGTATTTT. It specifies CAISESAGASTDTQYF.

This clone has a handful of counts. The CDR3 loop reads CASSLYGTGLSNQPQHF. Written as DNA, the CDR3 is TGTGCCAGCAGTTTATATGGGACAGGGTTGAGCAATCAGCCCCAGCATTTT. V gene TRBV28 combines with J gene TRBJ1-5; 9 nucleotides line up with TRBD1. The CDR3 totals 17 residues. CDR1 MDHEN and CDR2 SYDVKM come from the germline V gene. Trimming took 1 base from V and 1 from J; bases not matched to a gene: 5.

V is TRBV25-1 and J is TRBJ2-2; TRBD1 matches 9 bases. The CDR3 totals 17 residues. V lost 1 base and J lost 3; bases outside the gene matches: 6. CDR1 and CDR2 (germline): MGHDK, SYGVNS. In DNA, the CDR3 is TGTGCCAGCAGTGAATCGCACAGGGGGCGAGACACCGGGGAGCTGTTTTTT. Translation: CASSESHRGRDTGELFF.

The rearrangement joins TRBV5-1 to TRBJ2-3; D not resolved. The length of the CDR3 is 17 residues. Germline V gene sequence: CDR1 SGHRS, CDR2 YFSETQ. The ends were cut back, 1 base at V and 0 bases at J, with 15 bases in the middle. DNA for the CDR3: TGCGCCAGCAGCTTGTCGGGTATTCAAATTAGCACAGATACGCAGTATTTT. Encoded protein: CASSLSGIQISTDTQYF.